The TCR beta chain described here comes from a study of identical twins. Findings of the study overall: Out-of-frame TCR alpha sharing observed in monozygotic twins exceeded model estimates.

The CDR3 length is 14 residues. The V gene end was trimmed by 3 bases and the J gene end by 8 bases; junction bases not matched to a gene: 1. Germline CDR1 reads LGHDT; CDR2 reads YNNKEL (reference sequence). Regarding this clonotype: Its antigen is not known.

A universal primer binding site was introduced by template switching. The final cDNA contained unique molecular identifiers. TCRdb fed the 5' RACE reads into MiXCR, producing one record per CDR3 protein. The repertoire includes roughly 540,000 distinct CDR3 sequences, roughly 21% of them detected once, and 0.91% sits in the top ten. The same sample was also studied in work on T cells expressing NK-cell markers. From that study: Sorted CD3+CD56+NKG2C+, CD3+CD56+NKG2C- and CD3+CD56-NKG2C+ T cells supplied TCR beta repertoires.

The TCR was taken from a woman between 18 and 29 years old in good health. Sequenced input: CD4+ T cells sorted from blood. The chain employs TRBV3-1 and TRBJ1-6; TRBD1 matches 10 bases. In DNA, the CDR3 is TGTGCCAGCAGCCACGGGACAGGGGATTCACCCCTCCACTTT. It encodes CASSHGTGDSPLHF.